The 13 T cell receptor beta chains in this list originate from one sample, sequenced in a study of blood T cell repertoires in COVID-19. Generated by immunoSEQ multiplex PCR, the TCRdb table keeps only in-frame clones and is missing some. The sample lists roughly 260,000 clones; about 90% were seen once. The sequencing input was PBMCs or T cells enriched from blood (not recorded which). The receptors originated from a woman younger than 35 who had recovered from COVID-19.

The chain has TRBV28 and TRBJ1-5; the match to TRBD1 covers 8 bases. Germline-derived CDR1 and CDR2 are MDHEN and SYDVKM. The length of the CDR3 is 15 residues. J gave up 3 bases and V 2 bases, and 3 bases lay outside the gene matches. CDR3 protein: CASSLAGQDNQPQHF. Written as DNA, the CDR3 is TGTGCCAGCAGTTTAGCGGGACAGGACAATCAGCCCCAGCATTTT. Together with reference TRBV28 and TRBJ1-5, the CDR3 gives the full variable domain: DVKVTQSSRYLVKRTGEKVFLECVQDMDHENMFWYRQDPGLGLRLIYFSYDVKMKEKGDIPEGYSVSREKKERFSLILESASTNQTSMYLCASSLAGQDNQPQHFGDGTRLSIL.

The chain has TRBV4-2 and TRBJ2-3; 8 bases are shared with TRBD2. Trimming at V came to 1 base and at J to 4 bases, leaving 4 bases not matched to a gene. Germline V CDR1 and CDR2: LGHNA, YNFKEQ. The length of the CDR3 is 15 residues. CDR3 protein: CASSQVGLAADTQYF. The CDR3 region has the DNA TGTGCCAGCAGCCAAGTCGGACTAGCCGCAGATACGCAGTATTTT.

The rearrangement uses TRBV7-6 and TRBJ2-1; D unresolved. The V gene's germline CDR1 is SGHVS and CDR2 FNYEAQ. The V gene lost 0 bases and the J gene lost 7 bases, with 7 bases spanning the gap. This CDR3 has 13 amino acids. DNA of the CDR3: TGTGCCAGCAGCTTAGCAGAAGCTAATGAGCAGTTCTTC. Translated: CASSLAEANEQFF.

The chain is built from TRBV27 and TRBJ2-2, with 10 bases matching TRBD2. Looked up from germline, CDR1 is MNHEY and CDR2 is SMNVEV (reference sequence). This CDR3 has 15 amino acids. J gave up 6 bases and V 3 bases, and 4 bases lay outside the gene matches. The CDR3 DNA reads as TGTGCCAGCAGTTTTAGCGGGGGGACCCCCGGGGAGCTGTTTTTT. This codes for CASSFSGGTPGELFF.

This chain joins TRBV20-1 and TRBJ2-5; D is uncertain. Germline CDR1 reads DFQATT; CDR2 reads SNEGSKA (reference sequence). With 3 bases removed from V and 2 bases from J, the gap between germline ends came to 7 bases. CDR3 length equals 12 residues. The CDR3 is CSASFLQETQYF. In nucleotides, the CDR3 is TGCAGTGCTAGTTTCTTGCAAGAGACCCAGTACTTC.

The chain is built from TRBV28 and TRBJ1-1; D is uncertain. The V and J ends lost 6 bases and 3 bases respectively, with 17 bases between them. The germline gives CDR1 MDHEN, CDR2 SYDVKM. The length of the CDR3 is 15 residues. The CDR3 loop is CASSPTHRPDTEAFF. The CDR3 DNA follows: TGTGCCAGCAGCCCGACTCACCGCCCGGACACTGAAGCTTTCTTT.

The chain has TRBV19 and TRBJ1-5, with 8 bases identical to TRBD1. V shed 5 bases, J shed 4 bases, and the junction held 4 bases outside the gene matches. Per the germline V gene, CDR1 is LNHDA and CDR2 is SQIVND (reference sequence). The CDR3 has 14 amino acids. DNA for the CDR3: TGTGCCAGTAGTTATACAGGGGGAAATCAGCCCCAGCATTTT. This translates into CASSYTGGNQPQHF. Full variable domain (outside the CDR3, taken from reference TRBV19 and TRBJ1-5): DGGITQSPKYLFRKEGQNVTLSCEQNLNHDAMYWYRQDPGQGLRLIYYSQIVNDFQKGDIAEGYSVSREKKESFPLTVTSAQKNPTAFYLCASSYTGGNQPQHFGDGTRLSIL.

The CDR3 sequence: CATSTDGRGIQYF. CDR3 coding DNA: TGTGCCACCAGCACCGACGGGAGAGGCATTCAGTACTTC. The chain carries TRBV15 and TRBJ2-4; tentative D call: TRBD2 (6 bases). V was pared by 4 bases and J by 9 bases, with 13 bases between. This CDR3 comprises 13 residues. CDR1 and CDR2 from the germline V gene are LNHNV and YYDKDF (reference sequence).

The V call is TRBV7-3, the J call TRBJ2-3; TRBD2 matches at 11 bases. The CDR3 is 14 residues long. Unmatched junction bases numbered 3, after V lost 5 bases and J lost 5 bases. Germline V lookup: CDR1 SGHTA, CDR2 FQGTGA. The CDR3 region is CASSGGTSGDTQYF. In nucleotides, the CDR3 is TGTGCCAGCAGCGGGGGGACTAGCGGAGATACGCAGTATTTT.

In the case of this clone: The junction departs from germline at one end; a sequencing error may be responsible. The rearrangement links TRBV27 to TRBJ2-1; no reliable D call. This CDR3 contains 13 residues. CDR1 is MNHEY, CDR2 SMNVEV, per germline (reference sequence). The CDR3 DNA follows: TGTGCCAGCAGTTTAACCTCCTACGATGAGCAGTTCTTC. Its translation: CASSLTSYDEQFF.

The chain carries TRBV6-1 and TRBJ1-2; D not certain. V was trimmed by 1 base and J by 0 bases, leaving 3 bases between them. Germline CDR1 MNHNS, CDR2 SASEGT. This CDR3 comprises 13 residues. This CDR3 reads CASSEDTNYGYTF. CDR3 DNA: TGTGCCAGCAGTGAAGACACTAACTATGGCTACACCTTC.

The gene calls are TRBV4-2 and TRBJ1-1, with D possibly being TRBD1 (5 bases). Per the germline V gene, CDR1 is LGHNA and CDR2 is YNFKEQ. The CDR3 spans 15 residues. V lost 3 bases, J lost 2 bases, and 13 bases lay in between. The CDR3: CASSQGRRANTEAFF. The CDR3 DNA follows: TGTGCCAGCAGCCAGGGGCGCAGGGCCAACACTGAAGCTTTCTTT.

In this sample, this clone turned up a few times. The chain combines TRBV6-4 with TRBJ1-1; the D gene is possibly TRBD1 (5 bases). Germline V CDR1 and CDR2: MRHNA, SNTAGT. The ends were cut back, 6 bases at V and 4 bases at J, with 12 bases in the middle. This CDR3 spans 13 amino acids. The CDR3 loop is CASSPRAFTEAFF. CDR3 DNA: TGTGCCAGCAGCCCCAGGGCGTTCACTGAAGCTTTCTTT.